This T cell receptor beta chain was sequenced for a study of shared clonotypes between healthy human individuals. Across the whole study: In total, the donors were a couple of women and a few men aged 18 to 49.

Clones were sequenced by immunoSEQ multiplex PCR, and TCRdb holds only the in-frame ones, with some missing. In the table there are 2 million to 3 million clones, roughly 93% of which are singletons. Trimming stripped 5 bases from V and 2 bases from J, with 15 bases between. Germline V lookup: CDR1 KGHSH, CDR2 LQKENI. The CDR3 length is 15 residues. The rearrangement uses TRBV18 and TRBJ1-1; TRBD1 is a possible D gene (6 bases). Material: naive CD4+ T cells from PBMCs. Indicated subset: CD45RA+ positively selected. This clonotype was sampled from a man aged 18-30 years in good health. Some clones in this sample may be carry-over from other donors' samples. The CDR3 DNA is TGTGCCAGCTCAGACACCCTACAGGGAAACACTGAAGCTTTCTTT. Protein product: CASSDTLQGNTEAFF.